The 18 T cell receptor beta chains below come from one sample, sequenced in a study of Ad26.COV2.S vaccination and SARS-CoV-2 variants. Documented treatment: some 20 received Ad26.COV2.S at low or high dose, single or two shots; roughly five received placebo; per-sample allocation not given. Day 63 after the first injection of vaccine or placebo was the sampling time. Method: immunoSEQ multiplex PCR; TCRdb's copy keeps in-frame clones and lacks some. The table shows 350,000 to 450,000 clones, with 92% occurring only once. This specimen consisted of peripheral blood, obtained in a trial of Ad26.COV2.S vaccine versus placebo. These receptors originate from a person aged 18-60 years who received the Ad26.COV2.S COVID-19 vaccine or a placebo.

The rearrangement links TRBV6-6 to TRBJ1-1; possibly TRBD1 for D (6 bases). Germline loops: CDR1 MNHNY, CDR2 SVGAGI (reference sequence). The CDR3 spans 15 residues. V was pared by 1 base and J by 3 bases, with 12 bases between. CDR3 region: CASSYLTGTDTEAFF. The CDR3 DNA follows: TGTGCCAGCAGTTACTTGACAGGTACCGACACTGAAGCTTTCTTT.

This chain links TRBV28 with TRBJ2-5, with 9 bases identical to TRBD2. CDR3 length equals 15 residues. After removal of 6 bases from V and 3 bases from J, the junction contained 8 bases not matched to a gene. The germline V gene encodes CDR1 MDHEN and CDR2 SYDVKM. This CDR3 is CASSIGGRGEETQYF. The CDR3 coding sequence is TGTGCCAGCAGCATTGGCGGGAGGGGGGAAGAGACCCAGTACTTC.

The rearrangement joins TRBV5-1 to TRBJ2-7, with TRBD2 matching 8 bases. The V and J ends lost 0 bases and 4 bases, in that order; junction bases with no gene match: 6. Looked up from germline, CDR1 is SGHRS and CDR2 is YFSETQ. The CDR3 length is 15 residues. The CDR3 here is CASSLGVSGAYEQYF. The CDR3 nucleotides are TGCGCCAGCAGCTTGGGGGTTAGCGGGGCATACGAGCAGTACTTC.

The genes are TRBV19 and TRBJ1-2, with TRBD1 identical over 7 bases. The junction had 3 bases not matched to a gene; V was cut back by 5 bases and J by 6 bases. The CDR3 runs to 12 residues. Germline V gene lookup returns CDR1 LNHDA and CDR2 SQIVND (reference sequence). The CDR3 loop is CASSRQGNGYTF. The CDR3 nucleotides read TGTGCCAGTAGTCGACAGGGCAATGGCTACACCTTC. Based on the CDR3 plus reference TRBV19 and TRBJ1-2, the full variable domain is DGGITQSPKYLFRKEGQNVTLSCEQNLNHDAMYWYRQDPGQGLRLIYYSQIVNDFQKGDIAEGYSVSREKKESFPLTVTSAQKNPTAFYLCASSRQGNGYTFGSGTRLTVV.

J is TRBJ1-1 and V is TRBV19; no definite D call. Between the trimmed V and J ends, which lost 6 bases and 1 base, there was a span of 9 bases. Germline CDR1 reads LNHDA; CDR2 reads SQIVND (reference sequence). The CDR3 is 13 amino acids. In nucleotides, the CDR3 is TGTGCCAGTAGGAGATCGACGAACACTGAAGCTTTCTTT. This translates into CASRRSTNTEAFF.

The J gene is TRBJ2-7, the V gene TRBV11-2; D is perhaps TRBD1 (5 bases). In germline, CDR1 is SGHAT, CDR2 FQNNGV. V was clipped by 5 bases and J by 3 bases, with 11 bases between them. CDR3 length: 13 residues. This CDR3 reads CASSVGHFYEQYF. DNA of the CDR3: TGTGCCAGCAGCGTAGGACATTTCTACGAGCAGTACTTC. Supplemented by reference TRBV11-2 and TRBJ2-7, the full variable domain reads EAGVAQSPRYKIIEKRQSVAFWCNPISGHATLYWYQQILGQGPKLLIQFQNNGVVDDSQLPKDRFSAERLKGVDSTLKIQPAKLEDSAVYLCASSVGHFYEQYFGPGTRLTVT.

Written as DNA, the CDR3 is TGTGCCAGTCAACGGGACAGCTTACCCTATAGCAATCAGCCCCAGCATTTT. Its translation: CASQRDSLPYSNQPQHF. This sequence joins TRBV19 and TRBJ1-5; 7 bases agree with TRBD1. Germline assignment: CDR1 LNHDA and CDR2 SQIVND (reference sequence). V was clipped by 8 bases and J by 0 bases; unmatched bases: 13. The CDR3 runs 17 residues.

With regard to this clone: Other DNA variants within this sample encode the same CDR3. The chain uses TRBV7-8 and TRBJ2-3; D assignment may be TRBD1 or TRBD2 (5 bases each). The CDR3 extends over 15 amino acids. CDR1 is SGHVS, CDR2 FQNEAQ, per germline. Trimming removed 1 base at V and 7 bases at J, with 15 bases between. In DNA form, the CDR3 reads TGTGCCAGCAGCTTAGAGGGGAGAGGAGACAATACGCAGTATTTT. Translating gives CASSLEGRGDNTQYF. Combining the CDR3 with reference TRBV7-8 and TRBJ2-3 gives the whole variable domain GAGVSQSPRYKVAKRGQDVALRCDPISGHVSLFWYQQALGQGPEFLTYFQNEAQLDKSGLPSDRFFAERPEGSVSTLKIQRTQQEDSAVYLCASSLEGRGDNTQYFGPGTRLTVL.

V usage is TRBV5-1 and J usage is TRBJ2-1, with D perhaps matching TRBD2 (7 bases). Deletions cut 6 bases from V and 5 bases from J, with 18 bases between. The CDR3 consists of 15 residues. Germline CDR1 SGHRS, CDR2 YFSETQ. The CDR3 loop reads CASTRRGGADNEQFF. As DNA, the CDR3 is TGCGCCAGCACCCGAAGGGGGGGAGCCGACAATGAGCAGTTCTTC.

The gene calls are TRBV18 and TRBJ1-1; a possible D gene is TRBD1 (6 bases). In germline, CDR1 is KGHSH, CDR2 LQKENI. V shed 3 bases and J shed 1 base, with 12 bases lying between them. The CDR3 runs 15 residues. The CDR3 DNA is TGTGCCAGCTCACCCTACGGACAGACGAACACTGAAGCTTTCTTT. Its protein product is CASSPYGQTNTEAFF.

The chain uses TRBV19 and TRBJ1-2, with TRBD1 matching over 7 bases. Germline V lookup: CDR1 LNHDA, CDR2 SQIVND (reference sequence). The J segment lost 4 bases and the V segment lost 7 bases, leaving 21 bases of the junction unmatched. The CDR3 contains 18 residues. The CDR3, as DNA: TGTGCCAGTACTCCTTATTGGCGACAGGGCCGACTCTCCTATGGCTACACCTTC. This codes for CASTPYWRQGRLSYGYTF.

This chain uses TRBV5-4 with TRBJ1-2; no reliable D call. From germline, CDR1 is SGHNT and CDR2 YYREEE (reference sequence). Trimming removed 4 bases at V and 6 bases at J, with 13 bases between. The CDR3 contains 13 residues. CDR3 amino acids: CASSDPRGDGYTF. DNA of the CDR3: TGTGCCAGCAGCGACCCTCGTGGGGATGGCTACACCTTC. Combining the CDR3 with reference TRBV5-4 and TRBJ1-2 gives the whole variable domain ETGVTQSPTHLIKTRGQQVTLRCSSQSGHNTVSWYQQALGQGPQFIFQYYREEENGRGNFPPRFSGLQFPNYSSELNVNALELDDSALYLCASSDPRGDGYTFGSGTRLTVV.

The V and J genes are TRBV7-9 and TRBJ1-4; D not certain. CDR3 length: 17 amino acids. The germline V gene encodes CDR1 SEHNR and CDR2 FQNEAQ (reference sequence). The V end was cut by 2 bases, the J end by 2 bases, with 15 bases between. The chain's CDR3 is CASSLRSQPWTNEKLFF. In nucleotides, the CDR3 is TGTGCCAGCAGCTTAAGGTCACAACCATGGACTAATGAAAAACTGTTTTTT.

The genes are TRBV7-2 and TRBJ2-3; D unclear. This CDR3 has 14 amino acids. V was clipped by 5 bases and J by 2 bases, with 11 bases between them. Germline assignment: CDR1 SGHTA and CDR2 FQGNSA. CDR3 region: CASSASYYTDTQYF. CDR3 bases: TGTGCCAGCAGCGCCTCCTACTACACAGATACGCAGTATTTT.

The chain couples TRBV6-5 to TRBJ2-2, with 11 bases identical to TRBD2. Germline V gene sequence: CDR1 MNHEY, CDR2 SVGAGI. The CDR3 is 15 residues long. The junction had 7 bases not matched to a gene; V was cut back by 6 bases and J by 7 bases. The CDR3 region is CASRDSGGALGELFF. CDR3 nucleotides: TGTGCCAGCAGGGATAGCGGGGGGGCCCTCGGGGAGCTGTTTTTT.

The chain recombines TRBV18 with TRBJ2-5; 9 bases map to TRBD1. V was clipped by 6 bases and J by 5 bases; unmatched bases: 10. The CDR3 extends over 15 amino acids. Per the germline V gene, CDR1 is KGHSH and CDR2 is LQKENI. CDR3 loop: CASSNPGQGWETQYF. In DNA, the CDR3 is TGTGCCAGCTCGAACCCGGGACAGGGTTGGGAGACCCAGTACTTC. Full variable domain (missing parts from reference TRBV18 and TRBJ2-5): NAGVMQNPRHLVRRRGQEARLRCSPMKGHSHVYWYRQLPEEGLKFMVYLQKENIIDESGMPKERFSAEFPKEGPSILRIQQVVRGDSAAYFCASSNPGQGWETQYFGPGTRLLVL.

The chain couples TRBV30 to TRBJ1-1; D not certain. V was trimmed by 4 bases and J by 0 bases, leaving 9 bases between them. CDR1 is GTSNPN and CDR2 is SVGIG in the germline V gene (reference sequence). This CDR3 is built from 13 residues. The CDR3 DNA is TGTGCCTGGATTAAGACCTTGAACACTGAAGCTTTCTTT. Protein product: CAWIKTLNTEAFF.

The chain employs TRBV7-8 and TRBJ2-2; D remains ambiguous. The V and J ends lost 1 base and 0 bases respectively, with 9 bases between them. The germline CDR1 and CDR2 sequences are SGHVS and FQNEAQ. The CDR3 spans 16 residues. The CDR3 bases are TGTGCCAGCAGCTTAGGGGTCTACGCGAACACCGGGGAGCTGTTTTTT. Its protein product is CASSLGVYANTGELFF. The complete variable domain, with remaining parts taken from reference TRBV7-8 and TRBJ2-2, reads GAGVSQSPRYKVAKRGQDVALRCDPISGHVSLFWYQQALGQGPEFLTYFQNEAQLDKSGLPSDRFFAERPEGSVSTLKIQRTQQEDSAVYLCASSLGVYANTGELFFGEGSRLTVL.